The sequence of this T cell receptor (beta chain) was determined in a study of cytomegalovirus exposure and HLA in healthy donors. Study results and limitations: According to an earlier analysis, most TCR beta V segments yielded productive rearrangements about 87% or about 30% of the time. The study found most TCR sequences rare, yet found some public TCRs in many donors. Looking again later, the authors saw that most CMV-associated TCR beta chains seemed HLA-restricted.

Comment on this clone: Its antigen is not known.

Use of 60 Vbeta and 13 Jbeta primers characterized the PCR. In the authors' methods: A follow-up analysis tallied about 80 million unique TCR beta chains, roughly 11 million shared. The repertoire was sequenced with immunoSEQ multiplex PCR; TCRdb's copy has only in-frame clones and lacks some. V, J and clone size were drawn from that table, and D and trimming were deduced from the DNA. The sample lists about 180,000 clones, approximately 80% occurring once. This receptor was taken from a woman between 50 and 59 years old in good health and CMV-seronegative. Sequencing was performed on PBMCs.

CDR3 residues: CASSQTQGSGANVLTF. DNA of the CDR3: TGCGCCAGCAGCCAAACACAGGGTTCTGGGGCCAACGTCCTGACTTTC. The chain recombines TRBV4-1 with TRBJ2-6; tentatively, D is TRBD1 (6 bases). Germline lookup yields CDR1 MGHRA and CDR2 YSYEKL. Trimming took 2 bases from V and 1 from J, leaving 9 bases between them. The CDR3 runs 16 residues.